This T cell receptor (beta chain) originates from a study of cytomegalovirus exposure and HLA in healthy donors. Overall study results and limits: In vitro assays verified that three CMV-associated chains recognized CMV antigens specifically. The study recorded 160 or so TCR beta chains that were cytomegalovirus-associated.

Germline CDR1 reads WNHNN; CDR2 reads SYGVQD (reference sequence). The CDR3 covers 13 residues. V was pared by 5 bases and J by 7 bases, with 9 bases between. The data were produced by immunoSEQ multiplex PCR, yet TCRdb's version contains in-frame clones alone and is incomplete. The sample has roughly 260,000 clones; nearly 90% are singletons. Of note for this clone: Its antigen remains unidentified.

Sequenced: PBMCs. The clonotype was recovered from a woman aged 18-29 years in good health and CMV-seronegative. V gene TRBV10-1 combines with J gene TRBJ1-6, with no clear D. The CDR3 bases are TGCGCCAGCAGTAAAACAGAGAATTCACCCCTCCACTTT. The encoded protein is CASSKTENSPLHF.